This T cell receptor beta chain derives from a study of blood T cell repertoires in COVID-19. Looking at the study overall: Samples of COVID-19 (acute and convalescent) were obtained from the United States, Italy and Spain. T cells, B-cell-depleted T cells, or PBMCs supplied cDNA or gDNA.

In the source study's methods: Cell counts per sample came from amplifying reference gene primers. Assay: immunoSEQ multiplex PCR; the TCRdb copy retains only in-frame clones and omits some. V, J and clone size are taken as reported in that table, and D and trimming were inferred from the DNA itself. The sample contains under 150,000 clones, 75% to 90% of which appear only once. The CDR3 sequence is 14 residues long. Germline lookup yields CDR1 KGHDR and CDR2 SFDVKD. Trimming took off 3 bases at V and 5 bases at J, with 12 bases between the two ends. Sequenced: peripheral blood. The TCR sequence derives from a woman aged 60 to 75 with active COVID-19. This rearrangement joins TRBV24-1 to TRBJ2-5; weak D call: TRBD1 (6 bases). The CDR3 reads CATSDAQGFETQYF. The CDR3 DNA sequence: TGTGCCACCAGTGATGCACAGGGTTTCGAGACCCAGTACTTC.